This T cell receptor beta chain emerged from a study of OX40 agonist ivuxolimab in advanced cancers. Study-level background: Ivuxolimab was an agonistic, fully human IgG2 monoclonal antibody directed against OX40 (CD134), a costimulatory receptor. The paper reports the monotherapy dose-escalation portion (N of about 50 patients) of the phase I ivuxolimab trial. Patients were allowed to have had prior anti-PD-1, anti-PD-L1 or anti-CTLA-4 therapy, and approximately 40% of the dose-escalation patients had been treated with checkpoint inhibitors. Peripheral TCRbeta sequencing was intended to test whether TCR sequence diversity was altered and clonal T-cell expansion was caused by ivuxolimab. Three dose-escalation patients achieved partial responses, one with hepatocellular carcinoma and two with cutaneous melanoma. Intravenous ivuxolimab was administered to patients every 2 weeks at six dose levels: 0.01, 0.1, 0.3, 1.5, 3 and 10 mg/kg. In the dose-escalation cohort, roughly four fifths of patients were male, and the mean age was approximately 60 years, with a range of roughly 23 to 85. Of the approximately 54 patients in dose escalation, around 19 had hepatocellular carcinoma, some 15 had melanoma, 9 had renal cell carcinoma and 9 had head and neck cancer. The full study reports these points: Low levels of normalized T-cell clonal expansion were also seen in some patients who did not respond. At doses of 0.1 to 3.0 mg/kg, clonal expansion of both CD4+ and CD8+ blood T cells was observed from baseline to week 6. Partial responders in the 0.1-3.0 mg/kg groups had among the lowest normalized peripheral clonal expansion, especially among CD8+ T cells. On average, CD8+ T cells showed more expanded clones than CD4+ T cells after ivuxolimab. Antigen specificity was not determined for the clonally expanded peripheral T cells.

To sequence the TCRbeta CDR3 region, genomic DNA was isolated from the sorted cells. The immunoSEQ Assay was used to sequence the TCRbeta CDR3 regions. The immuneACCESS repertoire file appears here via TCRdb, limited to in-frame rearrangements. These files lack a portion of the clones; in checked studies, under half of the deficit traces to unresolved V genes, and the cause of the others is not known. For this sample the table gives about 3,400 clones, of which around 79% were detected only once. Of the sample, 85% is held by the ten largest clones. The trial excluded patients who had a history of autoimmune disease or who were on systemic immunosuppression. Peripheral blood for TCR sequencing was collected from all dose cohorts at baseline, on cycle 4 day 1, and on cycle 7 day 1. Samples came from an open-label, multicenter, first-in-human phase I dose-escalation trial of ivuxolimab. Adults with locally advanced or metastatic melanoma, renal cell, hepatocellular, or head and neck squamous cell carcinoma were enrolled in the trial. Before TCR sequencing, CD4+ T cells and CD8+ T cells were sorted from peripheral blood as separate populations.

The CDR1 and CDR2 encoded by the germline V gene (reference sequence) are SEHNR and FQNEAQ. Measured from the cysteine to the phenylalanine, the CDR3 is 12 residues long. CDR3 DNA is the only sequence kept; it has 36 bases, read in frame from the first base. A distance of 11 bases separates the germline ends of V and J, which lose 5 bases and 7 bases respectively. Points on this clone: What this receptor recognizes is not known. No much larger clone is present one base from it, and per-base qualities are unavailable.

The sequence was collected from an adult with an advanced solid tumor such as melanoma, head and neck, liver or kidney cancer. The V and J genes are TRBV7-9 and TRBJ1-1, with an unclear D gene assignment. The input for sequencing was CD4+ or CD8+ T cells sorted from blood, taken in a trial of the OX40 agonist ivuxolimab. The CDR3 sequence is CASSRDWNEAFF. The DNA sequence is as follows: TGTGCCAGCAGCCGTGACTGGAATGAAGCTTTCTTT.